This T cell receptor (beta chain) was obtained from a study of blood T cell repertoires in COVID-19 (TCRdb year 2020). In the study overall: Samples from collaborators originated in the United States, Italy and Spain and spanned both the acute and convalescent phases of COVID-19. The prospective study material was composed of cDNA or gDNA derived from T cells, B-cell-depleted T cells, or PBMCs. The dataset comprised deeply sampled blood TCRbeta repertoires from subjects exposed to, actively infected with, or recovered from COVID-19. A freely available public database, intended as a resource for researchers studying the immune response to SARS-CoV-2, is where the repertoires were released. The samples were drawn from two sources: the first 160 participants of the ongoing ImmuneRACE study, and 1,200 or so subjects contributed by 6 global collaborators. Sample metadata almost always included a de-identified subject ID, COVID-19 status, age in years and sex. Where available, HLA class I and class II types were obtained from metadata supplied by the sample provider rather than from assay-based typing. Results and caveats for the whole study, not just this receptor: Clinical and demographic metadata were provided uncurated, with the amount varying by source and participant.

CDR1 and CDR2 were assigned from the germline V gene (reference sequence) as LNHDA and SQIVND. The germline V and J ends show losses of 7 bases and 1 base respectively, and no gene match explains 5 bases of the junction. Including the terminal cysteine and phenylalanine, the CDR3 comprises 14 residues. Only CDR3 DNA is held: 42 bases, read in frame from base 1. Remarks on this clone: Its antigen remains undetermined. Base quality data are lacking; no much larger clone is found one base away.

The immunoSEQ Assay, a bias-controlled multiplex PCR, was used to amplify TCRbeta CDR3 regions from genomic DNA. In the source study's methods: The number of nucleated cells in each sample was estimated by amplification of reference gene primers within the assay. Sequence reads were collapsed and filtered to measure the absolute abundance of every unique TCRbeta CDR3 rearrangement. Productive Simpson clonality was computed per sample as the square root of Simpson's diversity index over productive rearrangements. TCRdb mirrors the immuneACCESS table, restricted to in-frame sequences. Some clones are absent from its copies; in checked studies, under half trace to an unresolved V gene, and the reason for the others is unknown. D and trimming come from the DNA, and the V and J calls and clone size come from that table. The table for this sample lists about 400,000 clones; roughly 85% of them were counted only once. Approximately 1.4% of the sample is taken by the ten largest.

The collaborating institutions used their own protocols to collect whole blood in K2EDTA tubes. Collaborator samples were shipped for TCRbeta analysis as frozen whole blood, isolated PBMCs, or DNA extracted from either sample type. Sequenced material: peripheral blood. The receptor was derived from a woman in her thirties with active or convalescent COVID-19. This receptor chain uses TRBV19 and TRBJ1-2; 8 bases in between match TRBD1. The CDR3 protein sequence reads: CASTRTGNNYGYTF. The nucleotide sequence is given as TGTGCCAGTACCAGGACAGGGAATAACTATGGCTACACCTTC.